This TCR beta chain was recorded in a study of blood T cell repertoires in COVID-19. Study context: In each case, the material was cDNA or gDNA derived from T cells, B-cell-depleted T cells, or PBMCs.

Per germline, CDR1 SGHNT and CDR2 YYREEE (reference sequence). This CDR3 is built from 15 residues. Trimming at V came to 2 bases and at J to 3 bases, leaving 5 bases not matched to a gene. Original processing notes: Estimates of nucleated cell counts were drawn from the amplification of reference gene primers. TCRdb keeps only in-frame clones here, not all; method: immunoSEQ multiplex PCR. Clone size and the V and J calls come from that table; the DNA yielded D and trimming. The profile shows about 41,000 clones, more than 75% of them singletons. The sample was peripheral blood. V gene TRBV5-4 combines with J gene TRBJ1-2; 9 bases match TRBD1. The sequence was collected from an older man with acute or convalescent COVID-19. The DNA for the CDR3 is TGTGCCAGCAGCTTACGGACAGGGGAACACTATGGCTACACCTTC. Its translation is CASSLRTGEHYGYTF.